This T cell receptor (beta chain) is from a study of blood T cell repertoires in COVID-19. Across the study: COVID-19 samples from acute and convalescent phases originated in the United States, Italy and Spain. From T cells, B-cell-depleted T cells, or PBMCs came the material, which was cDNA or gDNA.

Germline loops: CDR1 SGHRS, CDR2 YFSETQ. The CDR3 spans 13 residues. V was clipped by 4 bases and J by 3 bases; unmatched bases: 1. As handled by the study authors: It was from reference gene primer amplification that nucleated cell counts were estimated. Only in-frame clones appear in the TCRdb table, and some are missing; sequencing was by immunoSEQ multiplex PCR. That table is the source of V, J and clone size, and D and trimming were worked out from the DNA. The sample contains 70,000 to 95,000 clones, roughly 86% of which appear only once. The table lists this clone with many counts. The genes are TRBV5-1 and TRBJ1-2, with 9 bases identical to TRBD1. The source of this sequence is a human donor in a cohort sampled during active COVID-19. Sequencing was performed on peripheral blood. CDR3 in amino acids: CASSRDRDYGYTF. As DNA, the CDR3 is TGCGCCAGCAGCCGGGACAGGGACTATGGCTACACCTTC.